This TCR beta chain was profiled in a study of cytomegalovirus exposure and HLA in healthy donors. Amplification used 60 Vbeta primers and 13 Jbeta primers. Some clones are missing from TCRdb's copy, which holds only in-frame ones; the method was immunoSEQ multiplex PCR. The listing contains approximately 58,000 clones. Germline V gene data show CDR1 as KGHSH and CDR2 as LQKENI. The ends were cut back, 4 bases at V and 2 bases at J, with 8 bases in the middle. The CDR3 runs 13 residues. This TCR derives from a woman aged 45-60 years in good health and CMV-seropositive. This chain connects TRBV18 to TRBJ2-5; the D gene is possibly TRBD1 (5 bases). Sequenced material: PBMCs. The CDR3 region has the DNA TGTGCCAGCTCACTGACAGTACAAGAGACCCAGTACTTC. Translated: CASSLTVQETQYF.